This entry lists 5 T cell receptor beta chains sequenced from one sample in a study of response to subunit inactivated influenza vaccine. TCRdb itself ran the RT-PCR reads through MiXCR, one entry per CDR3 protein. The sample contains almost 250,000 distinct CDR3 sequences, 12% of which appear only once. The sequenced sample was non-naive T cells sorted from PBMCs, obtained 14 to 15 days before vaccination. Source of these receptors: a man between 45 and 60 years old who received an inactivated influenza vaccine.

This clonotype was recorded many times. This sequence joins TRBV29-1 and TRBJ2-2; D gene unclear. The CDR3 has 14 residues. The V gene lost 4 bases and the J gene lost 7 bases, with 16 bases spanning the gap. Germline CDR1 reads SQVTM; CDR2 reads ANQGSEA. For the CDR3, the DNA is TGCAGCGTTGTAGTGGACCCCCTGAGCGGGGAGCTGTTTTTT. It yields the protein CSVVVDPLSGELFF.

Ten or more counts support this clonotype. The J gene is TRBJ2-7, the V gene TRBV5-1; 8 nucleotides align to TRBD1. J lost 6 bases, V lost 4 bases, and 6 bases had no gene match. CDR1 and CDR2 from the germline V gene are SGHRS and YFSETQ. CDR3 length: 13 residues. The CDR3 loop reads CASSGGQGFEQYF. CDR3 bases: TGCGCCAGCAGCGGTGGACAGGGTTTCGAGCAGTACTTC.

J is TRBJ2-2 and V is TRBV20-1, with TRBD1 identical over 7 bases. Germline lookup yields CDR1 DFQATT and CDR2 SNEGSKA (reference sequence). The V gene end was trimmed by 3 bases and the J gene end by 7 bases; junction bases not matched to a gene: 23. This CDR3 contains 19 residues. CDR3 protein: CSASLLSGQAILPNGELFF. CDR3 bases: TGCAGTGCTAGCCTACTCTCCGGACAGGCGATTTTGCCTAACGGGGAGCTGTTTTTT.

The genes are TRBV21-1 and TRBJ2-2; the table's D call, TRBD1, has no DNA check behind it. TRBV21-1 is a documented pseudogene. This CDR3 is built from 17 residues. The CDR3 protein is CASNSLPAGTVTGELFF. CDR3 nucleotides: TGTGCCAGCAACTCACTACCTGCCGGGACGGTTACCGGGGAGCTGTTTTTT.

This clonotype showed up many times. V is TRBV20-1 and J is TRBJ2-3, with 9 bases lining up with TRBD2. V was pared by 6 bases and J by 2 bases, with 6 bases of the junction left unmatched. This CDR3 region has 14 residues. Germline-derived CDR1 and CDR2 are DFQATT and SNEGSKA (reference sequence). CDR3 in amino acids: CSAQPSGDTDTQYF. As DNA, the CDR3 is TGCAGTGCCCAACCTAGCGGGGACACAGATACGCAGTATTTT.